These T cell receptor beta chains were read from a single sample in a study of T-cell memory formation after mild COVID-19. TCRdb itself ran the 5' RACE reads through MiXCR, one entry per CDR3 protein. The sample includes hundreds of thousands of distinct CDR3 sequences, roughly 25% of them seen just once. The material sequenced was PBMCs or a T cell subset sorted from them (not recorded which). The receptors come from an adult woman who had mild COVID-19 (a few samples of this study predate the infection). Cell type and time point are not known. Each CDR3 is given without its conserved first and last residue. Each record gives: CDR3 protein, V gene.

cdr3_aa: ASSQGVSSGGGNEQF
v_call: TRBV4-1

cdr3_aa: ASSYARAGGWNEQF
v_call: TRBV6-5

cdr3_aa: ATRGAGTEAF
v_call: TRBV24-1

cdr3_aa: ASSQDSTGNTYEQY
v_call: TRBV4-3

cdr3_aa: ASSFVGPLGYEQY
v_call: TRBV12-3/TRBV12-4

cdr3_aa: ASALASYEQF
v_call: TRBV5-5

cdr3_aa: ASSTAAQGRYEQY
v_call: TRBV7-9

cdr3_aa: ATSDWGETDTQY
v_call: TRBV24-1

cdr3_aa: ASSLEGTALNEQF
v_call: TRBV7-9

cdr3_aa: ATSDFRGYNEQF
v_call: TRBV24-1

cdr3_aa: ASSHGGAGPEKLF
v_call: TRBV27

cdr3_aa: ASSGQGHPYEQY
v_call: TRBV12-3/TRBV12-4

cdr3_aa: ATSETGTGPHGYT
v_call: TRBV24-1

cdr3_aa: ASSASGGMRTDTQY
v_call: TRBV7-8

cdr3_aa: ATSRAGRASGELF
v_call: TRBV15

cdr3_aa: ASSFSGVNYEQY
v_call: TRBV5-5

cdr3_aa: ASRPDETQY
v_call: TRBV21-1

cdr3_aa: ASSPGGGYT
v_call: TRBV18

cdr3_aa: ASSQGTAPLSYEQY
v_call: TRBV3-1

cdr3_aa: ASSQFPSRYSEAF
v_call: TRBV4-1

cdr3_aa: SVVGTVAYEQY
v_call: TRBV29-1

cdr3_aa: ASSVSGSYNEQF
v_call: TRBV5-1